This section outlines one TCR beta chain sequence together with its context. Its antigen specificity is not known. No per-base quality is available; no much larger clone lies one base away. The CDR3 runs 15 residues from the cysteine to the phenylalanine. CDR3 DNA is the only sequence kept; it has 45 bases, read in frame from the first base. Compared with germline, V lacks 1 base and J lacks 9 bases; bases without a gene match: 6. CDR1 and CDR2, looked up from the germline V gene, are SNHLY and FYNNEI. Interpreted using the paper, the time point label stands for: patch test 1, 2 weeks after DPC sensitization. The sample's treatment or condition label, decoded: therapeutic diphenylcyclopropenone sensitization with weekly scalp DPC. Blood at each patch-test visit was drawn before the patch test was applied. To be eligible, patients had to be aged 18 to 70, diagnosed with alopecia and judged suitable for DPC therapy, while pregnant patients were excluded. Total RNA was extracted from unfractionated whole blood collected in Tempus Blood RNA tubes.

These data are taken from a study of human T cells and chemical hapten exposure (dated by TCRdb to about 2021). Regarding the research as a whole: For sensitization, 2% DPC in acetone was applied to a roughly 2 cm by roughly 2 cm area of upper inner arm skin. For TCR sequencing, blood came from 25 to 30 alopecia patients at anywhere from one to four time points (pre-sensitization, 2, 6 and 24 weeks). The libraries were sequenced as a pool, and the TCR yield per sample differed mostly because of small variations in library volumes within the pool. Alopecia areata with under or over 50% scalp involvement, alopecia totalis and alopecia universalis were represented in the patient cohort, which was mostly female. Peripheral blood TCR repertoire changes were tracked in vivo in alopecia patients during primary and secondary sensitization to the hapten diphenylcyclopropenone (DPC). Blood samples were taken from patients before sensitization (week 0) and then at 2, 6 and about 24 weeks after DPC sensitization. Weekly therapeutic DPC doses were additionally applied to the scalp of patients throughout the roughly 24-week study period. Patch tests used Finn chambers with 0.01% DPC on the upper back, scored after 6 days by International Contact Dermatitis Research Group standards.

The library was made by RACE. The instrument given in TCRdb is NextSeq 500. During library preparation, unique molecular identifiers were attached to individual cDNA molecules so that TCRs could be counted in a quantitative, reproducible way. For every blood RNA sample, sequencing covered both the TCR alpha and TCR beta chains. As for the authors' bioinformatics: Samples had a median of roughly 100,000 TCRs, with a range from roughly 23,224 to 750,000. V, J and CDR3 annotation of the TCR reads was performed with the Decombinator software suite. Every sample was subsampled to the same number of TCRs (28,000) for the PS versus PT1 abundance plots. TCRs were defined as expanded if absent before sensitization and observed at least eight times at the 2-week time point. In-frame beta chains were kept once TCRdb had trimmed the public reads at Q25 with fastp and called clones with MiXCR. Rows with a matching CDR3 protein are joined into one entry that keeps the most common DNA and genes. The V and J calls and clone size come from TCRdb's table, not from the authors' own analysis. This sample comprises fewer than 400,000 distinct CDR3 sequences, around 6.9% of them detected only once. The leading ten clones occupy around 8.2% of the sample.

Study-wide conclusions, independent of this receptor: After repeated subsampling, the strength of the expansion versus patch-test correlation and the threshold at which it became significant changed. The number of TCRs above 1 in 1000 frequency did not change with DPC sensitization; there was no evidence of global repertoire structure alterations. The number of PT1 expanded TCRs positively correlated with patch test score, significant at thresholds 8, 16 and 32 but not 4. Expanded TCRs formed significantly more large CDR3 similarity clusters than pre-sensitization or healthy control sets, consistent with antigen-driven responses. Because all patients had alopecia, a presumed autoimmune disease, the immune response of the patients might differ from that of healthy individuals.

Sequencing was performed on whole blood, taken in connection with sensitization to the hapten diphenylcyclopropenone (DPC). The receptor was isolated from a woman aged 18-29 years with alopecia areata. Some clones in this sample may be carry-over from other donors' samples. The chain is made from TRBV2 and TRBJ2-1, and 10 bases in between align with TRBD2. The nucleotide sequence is TGTGCCAGCAGTGAAGAAGCGGGGGGGCAGGGTGAGCAGTTCTTC. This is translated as CASSEEAGGQGEQFF.